The rows below give T cell receptor beta chains drawn from one sample of a study of blood T cell repertoires in COVID-19. Measured with immunoSEQ multiplex PCR; TCRdb has only the in-frame clones, and not every one. The repertoire has fewer than 350,000 clones, about 89% of them found once; the top ten carry around 1.7%. Sequencing was performed on PBMCs or T cells enriched from blood (not recorded which). The receptors originated from a woman aged 40 to 50 who had recovered from COVID-19. Each CDR3 is given with its conserved first and last residue.

V gene: TRBV6-4; J gene: TRBJ2-4; CDR3 protein: CASSGQSGIAKNIQYF
V gene: TRBV10-2; J gene: TRBJ2-1; CDR3 protein: CASSERGQSYNEQFF
V gene: TRBV4-2; J gene: TRBJ2-7; CDR3 protein: CASSQESGPRHQYF
V gene: TRBV27; J gene: TRBJ2-1; CDR3 protein: CASRTPTSSEQFF
V gene: TRBV7-9; J gene: TRBJ2-7; CDR3 protein: CASSLGWRDSSYEQYF
V gene: TRBV4-3; J gene: TRBJ1-2; CDR3 protein: CASSQDTQVYGYTF
V gene: TRBV7-2; J gene: TRBJ2-2; CDR3 protein: CASNPGLAGSGELFF
V gene: TRBV9; J gene: TRBJ2-3; CDR3 protein: CASQRGGSGRLLDTQYF
V gene: TRBV3-1/TRBV3-2; J gene: TRBJ2-5; CDR3 protein: CASSQGGTSGRAATQYF
V gene: TRBV6-5; J gene: TRBJ1-6; CDR3 protein: CASRTGRYNSPLHF
V gene: TRBV7-2; J gene: TRBJ2-3; CDR3 protein: CASSLLGGLAADTQYF
V gene: TRBV5-4; J gene: TRBJ2-2; CDR3 protein: CASSLGYRGNTGELFF
V gene: TRBV27; J gene: TRBJ2-5; CDR3 protein: CASSLFGGRGETQYF
V gene: TRBV29-1; J gene: TRBJ1-2; CDR3 protein: CSVEGRRPGYTF
V gene: TRBV11-3; J gene: TRBJ2-1; CDR3 protein: CASSLGPREQFF
V gene: TRBV7-2; J gene: TRBJ1-1; CDR3 protein: CASSLVFGGAEAFF
V gene: TRBV29-1; J gene: TRBJ2-1; CDR3 protein: CSVEDSRGSSYNEQFF
V gene: TRBV10-1; J gene: TRBJ2-7; CDR3 protein: CAIDTSGCRAYEQYF
V gene: TRBV5-1; J gene: TRBJ2-5; CDR3 protein: CASSGSGTIGRGTQYF
V gene: TRBV2; J gene: TRBJ2-7; CDR3 protein: CASSRDRGSQQYF
V gene: TRBV7-2; J gene: TRBJ1-1; CDR3 protein: CASSPGWGTEAFF
V gene: TRBV5-1; J gene: TRBJ2-1; CDR3 protein: CASSSQGGSYNEQFF
V gene: TRBV20-1; J gene: TRBJ1-1; CDR3 protein: CSASRGQGATEAFF
V gene: TRBV12-3/TRBV12-4; J gene: TRBJ2-7; CDR3 protein: CASKRTGEHEQYF
V gene: TRBV4-2; J gene: TRBJ1-3; CDR3 protein: CASSQDWGRRNTIYF
V gene: TRBV5-5; J gene: TRBJ1-2; CDR3 protein: CASSLVGGANYGYTF
V gene: TRBV7-9; J gene: TRBJ2-2; CDR3 protein: CASSPTSGGYTGELFF
V gene: TRBV12-5; J gene: TRBJ2-1; CDR3 protein: CASGLADHNEQFF
V gene: TRBV10-3; J gene: TRBJ2-2; CDR3 protein: CAISVTGGYTGELFF
V gene: TRBV7-9; J gene: TRBJ2-1; CDR3 protein: CASSLGDKWYEQFF
V gene: TRBV12-3/TRBV12-4; J gene: TRBJ2-2; CDR3 protein: CASSFSGNGELFF
V gene: TRBV28; J gene: TRBJ1-2; CDR3 protein: CASSPTGGYGYTF
V gene: TRBV30; J gene: TRBJ2-7; CDR3 protein: CARLRGALYEQYF
V gene: TRBV18; J gene: TRBJ1-2; CDR3 protein: CASSPQSSAGGGYTF
V gene: TRBV4-1; J gene: TRBJ1-5; CDR3 protein: CASSQRQGSNQPQHF
V gene: TRBV30; J gene: TRBJ1-4; CDR3 protein: CAWSVQGVEKLFF
V gene: TRBV12-3/TRBV12-4; J gene: TRBJ2-7; CDR3 protein: CASPPSEQYF
V gene: TRBV5-1; J gene: TRBJ1-1; CDR3 protein: CASSLVPGNTEAFF
V gene: TRBV6-2/TRBV6-3; J gene: TRBJ2-1; CDR3 protein: CASSYSRRGGRHEQFF
V gene: TRBV10-3; J gene: TRBJ2-1; CDR3 protein: CAARQEGAWYNEQFF
V gene: TRBV18; J gene: TRBJ1-4; CDR3 protein: CASSPRRDTNEKLFF
V gene: TRBV7-9; J gene: TRBJ1-4; CDR3 protein: CASSLGTREKLFF
V gene: TRBV27; J gene: TRBJ2-7; CDR3 protein: CASSQDRGGYEQYF
V gene: TRBV19; J gene: TRBJ2-1; CDR3 protein: CASSYRSSYNEQFF
V gene: TRBV5-8; J gene: TRBJ1-1; CDR3 protein: CASSVTRYSTEAFF
V gene: TRBV5-4; J gene: TRBJ2-7; CDR3 protein: CASSEGQGRSDEQYF
V gene: TRBV2; J gene: TRBJ1-4; CDR3 protein: CASRHSGGRREKLFF
V gene: TRBV19; J gene: TRBJ2-3; CDR3 protein: CASSIGDRSTDTQYF
V gene: TRBV19; J gene: TRBJ2-1; CDR3 protein: CASSKGRSSYNEQFF
V gene: TRBV25-1; J gene: TRBJ2-2; CDR3 protein: CASSNFQGMNTGELFF